What follows describes a single T cell receptor (beta chain). A second 7 to 11 cycle PCR used barcoded and J-beta primers. One entry per CDR3 protein results from TCRdb running MiXCR on the 5' RACE reads. The repertoire has roughly 1,700,000 distinct CDR3 sequences, roughly 27% of them found once; the top ten carry roughly 8.2%. This specimen comes from a study of blood T cells in healthy people across ages. Germline V gene lookup returns CDR1 SEHNR and CDR2 FQNEAQ (reference sequence). V was clipped by 3 bases and J by 5 bases; unmatched bases: 8. This CDR3 comprises 16 residues. The receptor comes from a woman aged 25 to 39 in good health. The J gene is TRBJ2-5, the V gene TRBV7-9; 11 bases agree with TRBD1. The sample consisted of blood. CDR3 nucleotides: TGTGCCAGCAGCTTCCGCGGACAGGGGGCTTTGGAGACCCAGTACTTC. Protein: CASSFRGQGALETQYF.